The 18 T cell receptor beta chains below were found in one sample sequenced in a study of sequential checkpoint blockade in melanoma. TCRdb's copy holds only in-frame clones and misses some; the assay was immunoSEQ multiplex PCR. The top ten hold roughly 7.4% of the sample, which has 7,000 or so clones, about four fifths seen once. Treatment in this sample: randomized to nivolumab then ipilimumab (arm A) or the reverse (arm B). This specimen was CD8+ T cells sorted from blood (inferred from file names), taken from a patient given nivolumab and ipilimumab in sequence. Receptors were obtained from a human donor with melanoma.

The V gene is TRBV4-1, the J gene TRBJ2-3, with D possibly being TRBD2 (5 bases). Germline CDR1 MGHRA, CDR2 YSYEKL. The V gene lost 1 base and the J gene lost 3 bases, with 17 bases spanning the gap. This CDR3 region has 17 residues. The CDR3 sequence: CASSQVAKVGRTDTQYF. CDR3 nucleotides: TGCGCCAGCAGCCAAGTCGCCAAGGTAGGGAGAACAGATACGCAGTATTTT.

This chain connects TRBV27 to TRBJ1-2; possible D gene TRBD1, 5 bases. The V and J ends lost 3 bases and 6 bases respectively, with 20 bases between them. Germline CDR1 MNHEY, CDR2 SMNVEV (reference sequence). This CDR3 has 16 amino acids. Here the CDR3 DNA reads TGTGCCAGCAGTTTTAGCCCCCAGCAGGGTCTAAATGGCTACACCTTC. This translates into CASSFSPQQGLNGYTF.

The V and J genes are TRBV7-9 and TRBJ2-5, with D perhaps TRBD1 (6 bases). Germline loops: CDR1 SEHNR, CDR2 FQNEAQ (reference sequence). This CDR3 spans 18 amino acids. The V end was cut by 0 bases, the J end by 0 bases, with 17 bases between. This CDR3 is CASSLALTGREYQETQYF. DNA for the CDR3: TGTGCCAGCAGCTTAGCTTTAACAGGGCGTGAGTACCAAGAGACCCAGTACTTC.

This clone was seen only once. This chain links TRBV7-9 with TRBJ1-3; D unclear. CDR1 and CDR2 (germline): SEHNR, FQNEAQ (reference sequence). This CDR3 has 14 residues. V was trimmed by 1 base and J by 3 bases, leaving 7 bases between them. CDR3 region: CASSLVGLGNTIYF. CDR3 DNA: TGTGCCAGCAGCTTAGTGGGCCTTGGAAACACCATATATTTT.

This chain joins TRBV10-1 and TRBJ2-7, with D tentatively TRBD2 (5 bases). V dropped 3 bases and J dropped 1 base, with 13 bases sitting between them. The germline gives CDR1 WNHNN, CDR2 SYGVQD (reference sequence). This CDR3 comprises 15 residues. The CDR3 here is CASSEGSRGSYEQYF. The CDR3 nucleotides read TGCGCCAGCAGTGAAGGGAGCCGAGGATCCTACGAGCAGTACTTC.

A few counts support this clone. The chain couples TRBV28 to TRBJ2-1; D unresolved. Trimming pared 2 bases from V and 0 bases from J, leaving 5 bases between. Germline V gene data show CDR1 as MDHEN and CDR2 as SYDVKM. CDR3 length: 14 residues. The DNA for the CDR3 is TGTGCCAGCAGTTTAAGGAGCTCCTACAATGAGCAGTTCTTC. Its protein product is CASSLRSSYNEQFF.

This chain links TRBV19 with TRBJ2-3; 12 nucleotides match TRBD2. Germline CDR1 and CDR2: LNHDA and SQIVND (reference sequence). The CDR3 totals 16 residues. The V gene end was trimmed by 5 bases and the J gene end by 4 bases; junction bases not matched to a gene: 7. CDR3 in amino acids: CASSPLTSGSSDTQYF. The DNA of the CDR3 is TGTGCCAGTAGTCCGTTGACTAGCGGGAGCTCAGATACGCAGTATTTT.

This chain links TRBV27 with TRBJ2-2; 7 nucleotides align to TRBD1. The V gene end was trimmed by 6 bases and the J gene end by 0 bases; junction bases not matched to a gene: 7. CDR1 MNHEY and CDR2 SMNVEV come from the germline V gene (reference sequence). The CDR3 sequence is 16 residues long. The CDR3 loop is CASSSLTGSNTGELFF. The DNA of the CDR3 is TGTGCCAGCAGCTCGCTGACAGGGTCGAACACCGGGGAGCTGTTTTTT.

The rearrangement uses TRBV5-4 and TRBJ2-1; possible D gene TRBD1, 5 bases. Trimming left V 1 base short and J 10 bases short, with 9 bases between. Per germline, CDR1 SGHNT and CDR2 YYREEE (reference sequence). The CDR3 is made up of 12 amino acids. CDR3 residues: CASSLFRAEQFF. The CDR3, as DNA: TGTGCCAGCAGCTTGTTCAGGGCGGAGCAGTTCTTC. Supplemented by reference TRBV5-4 and TRBJ2-1, the full variable domain reads ETGVTQSPTHLIKTRGQQVTLRCSSQSGHNTVSWYQQALGQGPQFIFQYYREEENGRGNFPPRFSGLQFPNYSSELNVNALELDDSALYLCASSLFRAEQFFGPGTRLTVL.

V is TRBV4-1 and J is TRBJ1-1; D is unresolved. V shed 6 bases and J shed 4 bases, with 18 bases lying between them. This CDR3 region has 15 residues. CDR1 MGHRA and CDR2 YSYEKL come from the germline V gene. The CDR3 here is CASREAVRGSTEAFF. In nucleotides, the CDR3 is TGCGCCAGCAGAGAGGCCGTTAGAGGGAGCACTGAAGCTTTCTTT.

V and J are TRBV7-3 and TRBJ2-7, with 7 bases aligning to TRBD1. Germline V CDR1 and CDR2: SGHTA, FQGTGA. V shed 3 bases and J 3 bases; nucleotides not matched to a gene: 8. This CDR3 region has 15 residues. The CDR3 protein is CASSFSGGLGYEQYF. The CDR3 DNA sequence: TGTGCCAGCAGCTTTTCAGGGGGTCTGGGCTACGAGCAGTACTTC.

This clone was observed a handful of times. The rearrangement links TRBV6-1 to TRBJ1-2; D gene ambiguous. Germline V CDR1 and CDR2: MNHNS, SASEGT. V lost 4 bases and J lost 4, with 16 bases in between. This CDR3 spans 15 amino acids. The CDR3 region is CASSGNVLGGYGYTF. The CDR3 DNA is TGTGCCAGCAGTGGCAACGTACTAGGCGGCTATGGCTACACCTTC.

The gene calls are TRBV6-5 and TRBJ1-1; 7 bases map to TRBD1. J gave up 4 bases and V 6 bases, and 5 bases lay outside the gene matches. The CDR3 runs to 13 residues. Germline V gene lookup returns CDR1 MNHEY and CDR2 SVGAGI. CDR3 in amino acids: CASSPGGGTEAFF. In DNA form, the CDR3 reads TGTGCCAGCAGCCCAGGGGGAGGCACTGAAGCTTTCTTT.

This clone turned up a few times. V gene TRBV4-1 combines with J gene TRBJ1-6, with D unresolved. V was clipped by 2 bases and J by 13 bases, with 21 bases between them. This CDR3 comprises 16 residues. Germline values: CDR1 MGHRA, CDR2 YSYEKL. DNA for the CDR3: TGCGCCAGCAGCCAAACCAGCCGGAGCCCCCCCTCCCCCCTCCACTTT. It codes for CASSQTSRSPPSPLHF.

This clone occurred once. J is TRBJ2-7 and V is TRBV19, with 7 bases matching TRBD1. The CDR3 is 15 amino acids. Germline V gene lookup returns CDR1 LNHDA and CDR2 SQIVND (reference sequence). Germline trimming cut 1 base from V and 1 base from J; bases unmatched to any gene: 4. The DNA for the CDR3 is TGTGCCAGTAGTATAGTCGGGACAGCTTCCTACGAGCAGTACTTC. Translating it yields CASSIVGTASYEQYF.

The chain combines TRBV27 with TRBJ2-1; D remains ambiguous. Germline V gene data show CDR1 as MNHEY and CDR2 as SMNVEV (reference sequence). CDR3 length: 15 residues. The V and J ends lost 5 bases and 2 bases respectively, with 13 bases between them. The CDR3 coding sequence is TGTGCCAGCAGTGTAGGAGCTGGCCCCTACAATGAGCAGTTCTTC. This encodes CASSVGAGPYNEQFF.

V usage is TRBV4-3 and J usage is TRBJ2-7; possibly TRBD2 for D (6 bases). V lost 0 bases and J lost 2, with 14 bases in between. This CDR3 has 16 residues. Germline CDR1 and CDR2: LGHNA and YSLEER. The CDR3 region is CASSQDRGGPTYEQYF. In DNA, the CDR3 is TGCGCCAGCAGCCAAGATCGTGGAGGGCCTACCTACGAGCAGTACTTC.

The V and J genes are TRBV9 and TRBJ2-2; D possibly corresponds to TRBD2 (5 bases). From germline, CDR1 is SGDLS and CDR2 YYNGEE. CDR3 length equals 16 residues. V lost 4 bases and J lost 5, with 18 bases in between. The CDR3 spells CASSPAWSGPTGELFF. The CDR3 DNA follows: TGTGCCAGCAGCCCAGCGTGGAGCGGACCTACCGGGGAGCTGTTTTTT.